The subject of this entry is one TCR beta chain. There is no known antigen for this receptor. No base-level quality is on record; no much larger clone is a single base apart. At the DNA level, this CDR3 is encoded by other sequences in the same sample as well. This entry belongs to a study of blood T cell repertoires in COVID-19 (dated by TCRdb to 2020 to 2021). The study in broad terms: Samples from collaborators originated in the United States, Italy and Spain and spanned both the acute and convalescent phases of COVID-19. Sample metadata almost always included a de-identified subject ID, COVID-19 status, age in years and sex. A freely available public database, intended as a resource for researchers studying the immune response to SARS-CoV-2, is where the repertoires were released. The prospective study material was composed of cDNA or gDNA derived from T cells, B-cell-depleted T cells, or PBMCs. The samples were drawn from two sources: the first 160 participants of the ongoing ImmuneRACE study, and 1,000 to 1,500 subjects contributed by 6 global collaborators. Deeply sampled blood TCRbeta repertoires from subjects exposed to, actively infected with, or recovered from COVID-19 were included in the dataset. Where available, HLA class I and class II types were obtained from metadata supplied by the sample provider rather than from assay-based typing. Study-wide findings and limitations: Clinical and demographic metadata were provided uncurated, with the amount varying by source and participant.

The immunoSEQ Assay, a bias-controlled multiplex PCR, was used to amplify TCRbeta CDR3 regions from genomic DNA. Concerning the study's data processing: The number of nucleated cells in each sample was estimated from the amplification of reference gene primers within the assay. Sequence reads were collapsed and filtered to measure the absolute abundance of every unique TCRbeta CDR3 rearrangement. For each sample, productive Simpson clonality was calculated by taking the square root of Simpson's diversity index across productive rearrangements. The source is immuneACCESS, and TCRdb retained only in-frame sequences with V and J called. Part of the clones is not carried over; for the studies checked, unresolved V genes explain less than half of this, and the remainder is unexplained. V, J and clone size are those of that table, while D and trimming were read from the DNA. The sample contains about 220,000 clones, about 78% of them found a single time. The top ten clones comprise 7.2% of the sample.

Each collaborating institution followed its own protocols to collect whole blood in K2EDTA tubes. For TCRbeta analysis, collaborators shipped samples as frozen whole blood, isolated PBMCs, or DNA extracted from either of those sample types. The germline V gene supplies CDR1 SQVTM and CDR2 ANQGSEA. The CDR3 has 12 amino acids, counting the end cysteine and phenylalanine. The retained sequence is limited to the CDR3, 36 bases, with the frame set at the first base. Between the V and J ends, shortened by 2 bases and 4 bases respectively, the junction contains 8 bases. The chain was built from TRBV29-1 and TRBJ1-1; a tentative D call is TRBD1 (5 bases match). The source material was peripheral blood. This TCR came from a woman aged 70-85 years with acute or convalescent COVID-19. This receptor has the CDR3 CSVERGGTEAFF. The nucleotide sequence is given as TGCAGCGTTGAAAGGGGAGGCACTGAAGCTTTCTTT.